This entry describes one TCR beta chain. This sample was taken from a study of T-cell reconstitution after alpha-beta-depleted transplantation in children. Unique molecular identifiers were incorporated when the TCRbeta library was constructed. MiXCR was run by TCRdb on the PCR reads, yielding one entry per CDR3 protein. Here the sample spans approximately 350,000 distinct CDR3 sequences, around 10% being singletons. V lost 1 base and J lost 3, with 10 bases in between. Germline V gene lookup returns CDR1 MGHRA and CDR2 YSYEKL. The CDR3 extends over 15 amino acids. The source was PBMCs from the stem cell graft donor, collected from the stem cell graft. This sequence joins TRBV4-1 and TRBJ1-5; D remains ambiguous. The receptor's source is a human donor who donated a stem cell graft to a child with acute lymphoblastic leukemia. The CDR3 DNA is TGCGCCAGCAGCCAAGTGAACCCGACCAATCAGCCCCAGCATTTT. This encodes CASSQVNPTNQPQHF.